The clone carrying this T cell receptor beta chain has just a few counts. As yet, its antigen is unknown. The data originate from a study of T cell repertoires in cytomegalovirus infection. On the study more broadly: Alongside well-studied HLA-B-restricted CMV epitopes, recently identified HLA-C-restricted CMV epitopes were also used. CMV infection together with matching HLA type was indicated by public TCR beta signatures.

TCRdb itself ran the reads through MiXCR, one entry per CDR3 protein. Altogether hundreds of thousands of distinct CDR3 sequences are present, about 42% being singletons, with the ten largest covering about two fifths. Overall study findings and caveats: Dominating the ex vivo response were TCR beta clonotypes that were CMV-specific and HLA-C-restricted. People with CMV and the relevant HLA were identified by cumulative public TCR beta family frequency.

The sequenced sample was cultured PBMCs, obtained from culture after CMV antigen stimulation. The receptor was derived from a human donor in good health (CMV status not recorded). Some clones in this sample may be carry-over from other donors' samples.

CDR3 coding DNA: TGTGCCAGCACCCTGACTCCGGGACCTAACTACGAGCAGTACTTC. Protein: CASTLTPGPNYEQYF. The rearrangement uses TRBV7-2 and TRBJ2-7; D is possibly TRBD1 or TRBD2 (5 bases each). This CDR3 is 15 amino acids long. The V and J ends lost 7 bases and 3 bases respectively, with 19 bases between them. Germline V gene lookup returns CDR1 SGHTA and CDR2 FQGNSA.